The 22 T cell receptor beta chains presented below share a single source sample, sequenced in a study of cytomegalovirus exposure and HLA in healthy donors. With 60 Vbeta and 13 Jbeta primers, the PCR was carried out. Here immunoSEQ multiplex PCR was the method, and the copy in TCRdb shows in-frame clones only, minus some. The data hold 58,000 or so clones, with approximately 71% observed a single time. The sample was PBMCs. The origin of the receptors is a man in his fifties or sixties in good health and CMV-seropositive.

The chain links TRBV9 to TRBJ1-1; 7 bases align to TRBD1. Germline CDR1 and CDR2: SGDLS and YYNGEE. Trimming removed 2 bases from V and 1 base from J; junction bases left unmatched: 8. CDR3 length equals 16 residues. The CDR3 DNA reads as TGTGCCAGCAGCGTGGGGGGACAGCTGGGGAACACTGAAGCTTTCTTT. Translating it yields CASSVGGQLGNTEAFF.

V and J are TRBV4-1 and TRBJ2-5; TRBD2 aligns across 9 bases. The CDR3 runs 15 residues. Germline V lookup: CDR1 MGHRA, CDR2 YSYEKL. J was trimmed by 5 bases and V by 4 bases; bases with no gene match: 8. CDR3 region: CASSPTAGGAETQYF. CDR3 bases: TGCGCCAGCAGCCCCACGGCGGGGGGGGCGGAGACCCAGTACTTC.

As to this clone: No conserved phenylalanine or tryptophan ends this CDR3, so it is likely a read error. V is TRBV30 and J is TRBJ2-3; the match to TRBD2 covers 11 bases. The V segment lost 0 bases and the J segment 1 base; nucleotides outside the gene matches: 12. The CDR3 sequence is 19 residues long. Germline V lookup: CDR1 GTSNPN, CDR2 SVGIG (reference sequence). The CDR3 DNA follows: TGTGCCTGGAGTGTACTTAGCGGGAGGGCCGTAGGGGGCACAGATACGCAGTATGTT. This gives the protein CAWSVLSGRAVGGTDTQYV.

The chain employs TRBV4-3 and TRBJ2-7, with D unclear. The closer fit of TRBJ2-1 to the DNA end suggests the J call may be wrong. The CDR3 sequence is 18 residues long. Germline V gives CDR1 LGHNA, CDR2 YSLEER. CDR3 region: CASSQYLPPSQVYNEQFF. The CDR3 DNA follows: TGCGCCAGCAGCCAGTACTTACCCCCATCCCAGGTTTACAATGAGCAGTTCTTC.

The V call is TRBV7-9, the J call TRBJ2-1; D perhaps matches TRBD1 (6 bases). The CDR3 contains 15 residues. Germline assignment: CDR1 SEHNR and CDR2 FQNEAQ (reference sequence). Trimming removed 6 bases at V and 0 bases at J, with 12 bases between. The DNA for the CDR3 is TGTGCCAGCAGACCAACAGGGAGCTCCTACAATGAGCAGTTCTTC. This sequence encodes CASRPTGSSYNEQFF.

V gene TRBV2 combines with J gene TRBJ1-2; 7 bases fit TRBD1. The V and J ends lost 3 bases and 4 bases, in that order; junction bases with no gene match: 8. Germline V gene data show CDR1 as SNHLY and CDR2 as FYNNEI. CDR3 length: 15 amino acids. CDR3 coding DNA: TGTGCCAGCAGTGATCGAGGGGGCCGGGGCTATGGCTACACCTTC. This translates into CASSDRGGRGYGYTF.

This clone was seen more than once but under ten times. The chain combines TRBV27 with TRBJ2-7; a weak D match, TRBD2 (5 bases). Germline assignment: CDR1 MNHEY and CDR2 SMNVEV (reference sequence). V lost 1 base and J lost 0, with 10 bases in between. The CDR3 spans 15 residues. The CDR3 region has the DNA TGTGCCAGCAGTTTATTCGCCGGACTCTCCTACGAGCAGTACTTC. Residues: CASSLFAGLSYEQYF.

This clone was seen more than once but under ten times. V gene TRBV10-3 combines with J gene TRBJ2-3; 7 nucleotides line up with TRBD1. This CDR3 spans 15 amino acids. V lost 4 bases and J lost 1; bases outside the gene matches: 5. The V gene's germline CDR1 is ENHRY and CDR2 SYGVKD. CDR3 DNA: TGTGCCATCAGTGCCCTTGGACAGGGCACAGATACGCAGTATTTT. Translation gives CAISALGQGTDTQYF.

The chain is built from TRBV5-1 and TRBJ2-1, with 13 bases lining up with TRBD2. Trimming removed 0 bases from V and 9 bases from J; junction bases left unmatched: 9. The germline CDR1 and CDR2 sequences are SGHRS and YFSETQ. The CDR3 totals 17 residues. The CDR3 bases are TGCGCCAGCAGCTTGGCCTTTGGGACTAGCGGGAAGGCTGAGCAGTTCTTC. Amino acids: CASSLAFGTSGKAEQFF.

The chain joins TRBV5-6 to TRBJ2-4, with D perhaps matching TRBD1 (5 bases). Germline-derived CDR1 and CDR2 are SGHDT and YYEEEE. Trimming removed 1 base at V and 5 bases at J, with 10 bases between. The CDR3 totals 14 residues. The CDR3 sequence: CASSLRQGQNIQYF. CDR3 sequence (DNA): TGTGCCAGCAGCTTGCGGCAGGGCCAAAACATTCAGTACTTC.

The chain employs TRBV5-6 and TRBJ2-5; possible D gene TRBD2, 5 bases. Germline V gene sequence: CDR1 SGHDT, CDR2 YYEEEE. With 2 bases removed from V and 2 bases from J, the gap between germline ends came to 10 bases. The CDR3 has 14 residues. The CDR3 DNA reads as TGTGCCAGCAGCTTATGGACTCCGCAAGAGACCCAGTACTTC. Translation gives CASSLWTPQETQYF. Using reference TRBV5-6 and TRBJ2-5 for the parts outside the CDR3, the full variable domain is DAGVTQSPTHLIKTRGQQVTLRCSPKSGHDTVSWYQQALGQGPQFIFQYYEEEERQRGNFPDRFSGHQFPNYSSELNVNALLLGDSALYLCASSLWTPQETQYFGPGTRLLVL.

The J gene is TRBJ1-5, the V gene TRBV7-2; D ambiguous. From germline, CDR1 is SGHTA and CDR2 FQGNSA. V gave up 5 bases and J gave up 0 bases, with 11 bases separating them. The CDR3 is 15 residues long. CDR3 amino acids: CASSIDIHSNQPQHF. CDR3 coding DNA: TGTGCCAGCAGCATTGACATACATAGCAATCAGCCCCAGCATTTT.

The chain carries TRBV6-6 and TRBJ1-6; D remains unclear. V was clipped by 2 bases and J by 12 bases, with 11 bases between them. CDR1 is MNHNY and CDR2 is SVGAGI in the germline V gene (reference sequence). This CDR3 is 13 amino acids long. CDR3 coding DNA: TGTGCCAGCAGTTACGACCCGGAGGTACCCCTCCACTTT. Amino acids: CASSYDPEVPLHF.

The chain employs TRBV5-6 and TRBJ2-7; 12 nucleotides match TRBD2. Germline CDR1 SGHDT, CDR2 YYEEEE. V dropped 3 bases and J dropped 7; count of bases not matched to a gene: 17. The CDR3 has 18 amino acids. The CDR3 sequence: CASSYGQRLAGEWREQYF. Here the CDR3 DNA reads TGTGCCAGCAGCTACGGACAGAGACTAGCGGGGGAGTGGAGAGAGCAGTACTTC.

V gene TRBV27 combines with J gene TRBJ1-1; 8 bases agree with TRBD1. The CDR3 loop spans 15 amino acids. The V gene's germline CDR1 is MNHEY and CDR2 SMNVEV (reference sequence). V gave up 0 bases and J gave up 10 bases; unmatched junction bases: 10. CDR3 DNA sequence: TGTGCCAGCAGTTTATCGGGTGCGCAGGGGGCAGGAGCTTTCTTT. It is translated as CASSLSGAQGAGAFF.

The chain couples TRBV6-5 to TRBJ2-7; D possibly corresponds to TRBD2 (5 bases). This CDR3 has 16 residues. The V and J ends lost 2 bases and 5 bases respectively, with 19 bases between them. Germline lookup yields CDR1 MNHEY and CDR2 SVGAGI. The CDR3 nucleotides read TGTGCCAGCAGTTACCAAAAACTAGGAAGGAGGCACGAGCAGTACTTC. It is translated as CASSYQKLGRRHEQYF.

The genes are TRBV5-1 and TRBJ2-3; D ambiguous. Germline CDR1 is SGHRS and CDR2 is YFSETQ. The CDR3 totals 13 residues. V was shortened by 4 bases and J by 2 bases, with 8 bases between the two germline ends. The CDR3: CASSTRITDTQYF. The CDR3 DNA reads as TGCGCCAGCAGCACCAGAATCACAGATACGCAGTATTTT.

The chain couples TRBV6-5 to TRBJ2-5; a weak D match, TRBD2 (5 bases). CDR3 length: 13 amino acids. V was shortened by 7 bases and J by 7 bases, with 16 bases between the two germline ends. Germline CDR1 reads MNHEY; CDR2 reads SVGAGI. The CDR3 DNA reads TGTGCCAGCACTTCGTCGGGAACGGGGACCCAGTACTTC. Residues: CASTSSGTGTQYF.

The chain links TRBV5-1 to TRBJ2-5, with 9 positions matching TRBD2. This CDR3 contains 14 residues. Germline CDR1 SGHRS, CDR2 YFSETQ. J gave up 1 base and V 4 bases, and 2 bases lay outside the gene matches. This CDR3 is CASSTSGFQETQYF. The CDR3 DNA follows: TGCGCCAGCAGCACTAGCGGGTTCCAAGAGACCCAGTACTTC.

The chain combines TRBV7-9 with TRBJ1-2; the match to TRBD1 covers 8 bases. The CDR3 is 14 residues long. In germline, CDR1 is SEHNR, CDR2 FQNEAQ (reference sequence). The V and J ends lost 4 bases and 4 bases, in that order; junction bases with no gene match: 5. The CDR3: CASSSRTGTYGYTF. The CDR3 region has the DNA TGTGCCAGCAGCTCCCGGACAGGGACCTATGGCTACACCTTC.

This clone showed up just a few times. V and J are TRBV25-1 and TRBJ2-3, with 10 bases aligning to TRBD2. The CDR3 is 15 residues long. Germline values: CDR1 MGHDK, CDR2 SYGVNS. J was trimmed by 4 bases and V by 5 bases; bases with no gene match: 6. The CDR3 nucleotides are TGTGCCAGCAGTCCACATAGCGGGAGGCCAGATACGCAGTATTTT. Protein product: CASSPHSGRPDTQYF.

The J gene is TRBJ2-7, the V gene TRBV5-1; D is perhaps TRBD1 (7 bases). From germline, CDR1 is SGHRS and CDR2 YFSETQ. This CDR3 has 14 amino acids. Trimming cost V 4 bases and J 2 bases, with 13 bases left between them. DNA of the CDR3: TGCGCCAGCAGCAGTCAGGGGGGTACCTACGAGCAGTACTTC. The encoded protein is CASSSQGGTYEQYF.